This entry features one T cell receptor (beta chain) sequence. The antigen remains undetermined. This sample is drawn from a study of T cells in Graves' hyperthyroidism and ophthalmopathy. For ophthalmopathy patients, the Clinical Activity Score was at least 3 and the NOSPECS grade at least 4; duration was under 3 months. Exclusion of patients followed from uncontrolled infection, other autoimmune disease, pregnancy or lactation. Clinicians diagnosed patients from clinical symptoms, serum thyroxine and TRAb, thyroid ultrasound and orbital computed tomography. Study-level results: Most thyroid clonotypes expanded above 0.001 were also detected in blood.

Amplification of TCR beta CDR3 regions was performed using RNA transcripts as template. The TCR CDR3 first-round RT-PCR relied on the HTBI primer set. TCRdb analysed the multiplex PCR reads with MiXCR anew, one entry per CDR3 protein. The table includes fewer than 700,000 distinct CDR3 sequences, roughly 18% detected once. Specimen: blood. The sequence came from a woman aged 18-29 years with Graves' ophthalmopathy.

The CDR3 DNA reads as TGCAGTGCTAGGGCCTTAAGAGCGGGGGGCCCCCAAGAGACCCAGTACTTC. Translated, it gives CSARALRAGGPQETQYF. The chain combines TRBV20-1 with TRBJ2-5; 9 bases fit TRBD2. This CDR3 contains 17 residues. The V gene end was trimmed by 3 bases and the J gene end by 1 base; junction bases not matched to a gene: 12. CDR1 and CDR2 from the germline V gene are DFQATT and SNEGSKA (reference sequence).